This paragraph reports one T cell receptor (beta chain). The junction differs from germline at one of its ends, possibly a read error. CDR3 length equals 13 residues. This specimen comes from a study of T cells in Graves' hyperthyroidism and ophthalmopathy. Turning to the study itself: Staff took peripheral blood when the initial diagnosis was made, before any treatment began.

The diagnostic basis comprised clinical symptoms, serum thyroxine and TRAb, thyroid ultrasound and orbital computed tomography. Amplification of TCR beta CDR3 regions used RNA as the template. The TCR CDR3 first-round RT-PCR relied on the HTBI primer set. From the multiplex PCR reads, TCRdb called clonotypes with MiXCR, one entry per CDR3 protein. This sample yields about 250,000 distinct CDR3 sequences, of which about 20% are seen a single time; around 65% belongs to the top ten. The chain is built from TRBV12-3 or TRBV12-4 and TRBJ2-7; TRBD1 aligns across 7 bases. The TCR sequence derives from a man aged 25-45 years with Graves' ophthalmopathy. Input material: blood. For the CDR3, the DNA is TGTGGCAGCAGTTCGGGACAGTTTTACGAGCAGTACTTC. Its protein is CGSSSGQFYEQYF.